This TCR beta chain comes out of a study of beta chain features in type 1 diabetes. The isolated RNA, all of it, was reverse transcribed, so expressed TCRB transcripts were what got sequenced. Method: immunoSEQ multiplex PCR; TCRdb's copy keeps in-frame clones and lacks some. Found here are fewer than 900,000 clones, about 17% of them singletons; the top ten hold 0.023%. The TCR comes from a woman aged 18-29 years in good health. The sample comprised naive CD4+ T cells from blood.

The CDR3 spells CASSRMTASGANVLTF. DNA for the CDR3: TGTGCCAGCAGCAGAATGACCGCCTCTGGGGCCAACGTCCTGACTTTC. J is TRBJ2-6 and V is TRBV7-3; the D is unclear. CDR1 is SGHTA and CDR2 is FQGTGA in the germline V gene. V was pared by 5 bases and J by 0 bases, with 11 bases between. This CDR3 spans 16 amino acids.